The 27 T cell receptor beta chains presented below share a single source sample, sequenced in a study of post-analysis software for immune sequencing data. Every TCR beta cDNA library bore unique molecular identifiers. TCRdb analysed the PCR reads with MiXCR anew, one entry per CDR3 protein. The sample has a few hundred thousand distinct CDR3 sequences, less than 35% seen once; the top ten hold roughly an eighth. Their recognized antigens are unknown. Broader study findings: In patients, four to six TRBV segments were more frequent than in controls, with TRBV5-6, TRBV5-1 and TRBV20-1 among them.

Sequencing was carried out using blood. The receptor set was obtained from a girl aged 5-17 years with multiple sclerosis.

The DNA of the CDR3 is TGCAGTGCTAGAGATTGGACAGCTCTCCCCTATGGCTACACCTTC. Translating it yields CSARDWTALPYGYTF. The gene calls are TRBV20-1 and TRBJ1-2; D perhaps matches TRBD1 (6 bases). The V and J ends lost 0 bases and 4 bases respectively, with 15 bases between them. CDR3 length: 15 amino acids. In germline, CDR1 is DFQATT, CDR2 SNEGSKA (reference sequence).

This rearrangement joins TRBV7-2 to TRBJ2-3; 10 nucleotides align to TRBD1. The CDR3 runs 15 residues. J lost 3 bases, V lost 7 bases, and 7 bases had no gene match. The germline V gene encodes CDR1 SGHTA and CDR2 FQGNSA. In nucleotides, the CDR3 is TGTGCCAGCAACGGAAGGGACAGGGGAACAGATACGCAGTATTTT. This encodes CASNGRDRGTDTQYF.

This clonotype was recorded a few times. The V gene is TRBV2, the J gene TRBJ2-7, with 9 bases lining up with TRBD1. V was clipped by 4 bases and J by 2 bases; unmatched bases: 12. CDR3 length: 17 amino acids. Germline CDR1 reads SNHLY; CDR2 reads FYNNEI. In nucleotides, the CDR3 is TGTGCCAGCAGTGCGATATGGATGGACAGGGGACCCTACGAGCAGTACTTC. As protein: CASSAIWMDRGPYEQYF.

This clonotype came up a few times. V usage is TRBV10-3 and J usage is TRBJ2-1, with D unclear. V was trimmed by 10 bases and J by 5 bases, leaving 12 bases between them. The length of the CDR3 is 12 residues. The germline gives CDR1 ENHRY, CDR2 SYGVKD. The CDR3 coding sequence is TGTGCCAGCGTCCGGGCCGACAATGAGCAGTTCTTC. Its translation: CASVRADNEQFF.

J is TRBJ1-6 and V is TRBV11-2; D is possibly TRBD1 (6 bases). This CDR3 contains 12 residues. Looked up from germline, CDR1 is SGHAT and CDR2 is FQNNGV. Trimming stripped 4 bases from V and 10 bases from J, with 8 bases between. CDR3 in DNA: TGTGCCAGCAGCTCAGGGGAATCACCCCTCCACTTT. It is translated as CASSSGESPLHF.

A word on this clonotype: One end of the junction does not line up with germline, which may come from a read error. The chain combines TRBV7-9 with TRBJ2-1; 13 bases align to TRBD2. The V gene's germline CDR1 is SEHNR and CDR2 FQNEAQ (reference sequence). The length of the CDR3 is 15 residues. The CDR3, as DNA: TGTGCCGGCAGCTTGACTAGCGGGGGGAACAATGAGCAGTTCTTC. The encoded protein is CAGSLTSGGNNEQFF.

This clonotype was detected only a few times. The J gene is TRBJ1-2, the V gene TRBV7-2; D call uncertain. This CDR3 comprises 14 residues. V lost 1 base and J lost 8, with 14 bases in between. CDR1 SGHTA and CDR2 FQGNSA come from the germline V gene. The CDR3 DNA is TGTGCCAGCAGCTTAGGTCCAGATTTAGCGGGCTACACCTTC. Its translation is CASSLGPDLAGYTF.

The gene calls are TRBV6-5 and TRBJ2-1, with 8 bases lining up with TRBD1. Germline CDR1 is MNHEY and CDR2 is SVGAGI. The CDR3 has 16 residues. V trimming: 6 bases; J trimming: 8 bases; junction bases outside the gene matches: 15. CDR3 in DNA: TGTGCCAGCAGCCAAGAACCAGGGGGCCCTTTATATGAGCAGTTCTTC. Translation gives CASSQEPGGPLYEQFF.

With respect to this clonotype: This may stem from a read error, because a much larger clone lies one nucleotide away. The limits of the CDR3 on the DNA are not certain, so only TCRdb's listed CDR3 is given. The V gene is TRBV12-3 or TRBV12-4, the J gene TRBJ1-2; the listed D gene, TRBD1, was not tested against the DNA. The CDR3 adds up to 14 amino acids, both ends counted. Here the CDR3 reads CASSGTPVGYGNTF.

The chain has TRBV2 and TRBJ1-2; D is unresolved. CDR1 and CDR2 from the germline V gene are SNHLY and FYNNEI. The CDR3 loop spans 13 amino acids. The V end was cut by 0 bases, the J end by 8 bases, with 10 bases between. This CDR3 is CASSEALKGGYTF. The DNA of the CDR3 is TGTGCCAGCAGTGAAGCGCTTAAGGGAGGCTACACCTTC.

The CDR3 sequence: CASSPLYRVYNEQFF. CDR3 DNA: TGTGCCAGCAGCCCCCTCTATAGGGTCTACAATGAGCAGTTCTTC. The chain has TRBV14 and TRBJ2-1; D uncertain. Trimming cost V 4 bases and J 3 bases, with 13 bases left between them. Germline V CDR1 and CDR2: SGHDN, FVKESK. CDR3 length equals 15 residues.

This clonotype was detected a few times. The CDR3 nucleotides read TGTGCCAGCAGTTTAGTAGGGGGACTAGCGGGTCTCAGTGAGCAGTTCTTC. It yields the protein CASSLVGGLAGLSEQFF. The chain recombines TRBV12-3 or TRBV12-4 with TRBJ2-1, with 12 positions matching TRBD2. Losses at the gene ends were 1 base for V and 9 bases for J; bases not matched to a gene: 10. This CDR3 is 17 amino acids long.

This clonotype was observed many times. The chain recombines TRBV28 with TRBJ2-7; possible D gene TRBD2, 5 bases. Germline CDR1 is MDHEN and CDR2 is SYDVKM. The V and J ends lost 6 bases and 4 bases respectively, with 10 bases between them. CDR3 size: 12 residues. This CDR3 is CASSSRRYEQYF. CDR3 bases: TGTGCCAGCAGCTCGAGGAGGTACGAGCAGTACTTC. Filled out from reference TRBV28 and TRBJ2-7, the complete variable domain reads DVKVTQSSRYLVKRTGEKVFLECVQDMDHENMFWYRQDPGLGLRLIYFSYDVKMKEKGDIPEGYSVSREKKERFSLILESASTNQTSMYLCASSSRRYEQYFGPGTRLTVT.

This clonotype turned up a few times. V usage is TRBV6-5 and J usage is TRBJ2-3; TRBD1 agrees at 9 bases. V dropped 6 bases and J dropped 4; count of bases not matched to a gene: 5. The CDR3 loop spans 14 amino acids. Looked up from germline, CDR1 is MNHEY and CDR2 is SVGAGI. The DNA for the CDR3 is TGTGCCAGCAGCAACAGGGGGCAGGCAGATACGCAGTATTTT. Translation: CASSNRGQADTQYF.

The chain joins TRBV20-1 to TRBJ2-3; 8 positions match TRBD2. The CDR3 is 13 residues long. After removal of 1 base from V and 7 bases from J, the junction contained 4 bases not matched to a gene. CDR1 and CDR2 (germline): DFQATT, SNEGSKA (reference sequence). The CDR3 loop reads CSARVRGGNTQYF. For the CDR3, the DNA is TGCAGTGCTAGAGTCCGGGGGGGGAATACGCAGTATTTT.

This clonotype was seen more than once but under ten times. In DNA, the CDR3 is TGTGCCAGCAGCCAACTAGCGGGGGGACCCAGCTCCTACAATGAGCAGTTCTTC. Protein: CASSQLAGGPSSYNEQFF. The genes are TRBV6-2 or TRBV6-3 and TRBJ2-1; 12 bases map to TRBD2. J lost 0 bases, V lost 6 bases, and 9 bases had no gene match. This CDR3 has 18 amino acids. Germline-derived CDR1 and CDR2 are MNHEY and SVGEGT.

This clonotype turned up a few times. The rearrangement joins TRBV5-5 to TRBJ2-7, with a tentative D call TRBD1 (6 bases). V was shortened by 2 bases and J by 2 bases, with 11 bases between the two germline ends. Germline lookup yields CDR1 SGHKS and CDR2 YYEKEE (reference sequence). The CDR3 loop spans 14 amino acids. The CDR3 nucleotides are TGTGCCAGCAGCTTCTTACAGGGAACCTACGAGCAGTACTTC. This encodes CASSFLQGTYEQYF.

V gene TRBV7-3 combines with J gene TRBJ2-3; 7 bases map to TRBD2. J gave up 0 bases and V 5 bases, and 5 bases lay outside the gene matches. This CDR3 has 15 residues. CDR1 and CDR2 from the germline V gene are SGHTA and FQGTGA. The CDR3 loop is CASSIWGGSTDTQYF. CDR3 sequence (DNA): TGTGCCAGCAGCATTTGGGGGGGGAGCACAGATACGCAGTATTTT.

This clonotype was recorded once. The chain carries TRBV7-2 and TRBJ2-7, with D possibly being TRBD2 (5 bases). Trimming removed 5 bases from V and 6 bases from J, with 23 bases in between. CDR1 is SGHTA and CDR2 is FQGNSA in the germline V gene. The length of the CDR3 is 16 residues. CDR3 nucleotide sequence: TGTGCCAGCAGCCAATCCTCCGACTCCGGGGTCCTCGAGCAGTACTTC. This sequence encodes CASSQSSDSGVLEQYF.

The chain couples TRBV24-1 to TRBJ2-1; 7 nucleotides match TRBD1. Trimming took 3 bases from V and 6 from J; bases not matched to a gene: 16. The germline V gene has CDR1 KGHDR and CDR2 SFDVKD. The length of the CDR3 is 18 residues. The CDR3 bases are TGTGCCACCAGTGATACAACCACACAGGGGCGCCAGGGCAATGAGCAGTTCTTC. Encoded protein: CATSDTTTQGRQGNEQFF.

The chain has TRBV12-3 or TRBV12-4 and TRBJ1-1; D gene ambiguous. The CDR3 extends over 13 amino acids. V lost 5 bases to trimming and J lost 8 bases, with 15 bases between them. CDR3 nucleotide sequence: TGTGCCAGCAGTCAGAACCGGCAGCGGGAAGCTTTCTTT. It encodes CASSQNRQREAFF.

About this clonotype: Being one base from a much bigger clone, this may be a read error. The chain couples TRBV7-9 to TRBJ1-6, with a possible D match to TRBD1 (5 bases). Germline CDR1 reads SEHNR; CDR2 reads FQNEAQ (reference sequence). The length of the CDR3 is 14 residues. V dropped 1 base and J dropped 5 bases, with 6 bases sitting between them. CDR3 amino acids: CASSLGQHNSPLHF. The CDR3 DNA reads as TGTGCCAGCAGCTTAGGACAGCATAATTCACCCCTCCACTTT.

The V call is TRBV18, the J call TRBJ2-7; 10 bases line up with TRBD1. This CDR3 region has 13 residues. Germline CDR1 KGHSH, CDR2 LQKENI. J gave up 6 bases and V 2 bases, and 1 base lay outside the gene matches. The CDR3 sequence: CASSPGQGGEQYF. In DNA form, the CDR3 reads TGTGCCAGCTCACCAGGACAGGGGGGCGAGCAGTACTTC.

This chain joins TRBV12-3 or TRBV12-4 and TRBJ2-7, with no clear D. The CDR3 consists of 13 residues. Trimming stripped 11 bases from V and 1 base from J, with 15 bases between. The CDR3, as DNA: TGTGCCGTCGGGTTTCGATTATCCTACGAGCAGTACTTC. Translated, it gives CAVGFRLSYEQYF.

DNA for the CDR3: TGTGCCAGCAGGTTTTGGCAACATGGAGATACGCAGTATTTT. It translates to CASRFWQHGDTQYF. The chain recombines TRBV28 with TRBJ2-3; unclear D gene. The CDR3 is 14 amino acids. Deletions cut 6 bases from V and 5 bases from J, with 15 bases between. Germline V gene lookup returns CDR1 MDHEN and CDR2 SYDVKM. Full variable domain (rest looked up from reference TRBV28 and TRBJ2-3): DVKVTQSSRYLVKRTGEKVFLECVQDMDHENMFWYRQDPGLGLRLIYFSYDVKMKEKGDIPEGYSVSREKKERFSLILESASTNQTSMYLCASRFWQHGDTQYFGPGTRLTVL.

This clonotype was detected a few times. The J gene is TRBJ1-4, the V gene TRBV7-9; D possibly corresponds to TRBD1 (5 bases). The CDR3 length is 15 residues. V lost 3 bases to trimming and J lost 0 bases, with 8 bases between them. Germline CDR1 is SEHNR and CDR2 is FQNEAQ (reference sequence). DNA of the CDR3: TGTGCCAGCAGCTTGACGGACACAACTAATGAAAAACTGTTTTTT. It specifies CASSLTDTTNEKLFF. The whole variable domain, filled in from reference TRBV7-9 and TRBJ1-4, reads DTGVSQNPRHKITKRGQNVTFRCDPISEHNRLYWYRQTLGQGPEFLTYFQNEAQLEKSRLLSDRFSAERPKGSFSTLEIQRTEQGDSAMYLCASSLTDTTNEKLFFGSGTQLSVL.

The V gene is TRBV7-2, the J gene TRBJ1-2; 7 nucleotides line up with TRBD1. The CDR3 consists of 16 residues. Germline CDR1 reads SGHTA; CDR2 reads FQGNSA. V was pared by 5 bases and J by 1 base, with 10 bases of the junction left unmatched. The CDR3 protein is CASSRSGQNFNYGYTF. The DNA for the CDR3 is TGTGCCAGCAGCAGATCGGGACAGAATTTTAACTATGGCTACACCTTC.